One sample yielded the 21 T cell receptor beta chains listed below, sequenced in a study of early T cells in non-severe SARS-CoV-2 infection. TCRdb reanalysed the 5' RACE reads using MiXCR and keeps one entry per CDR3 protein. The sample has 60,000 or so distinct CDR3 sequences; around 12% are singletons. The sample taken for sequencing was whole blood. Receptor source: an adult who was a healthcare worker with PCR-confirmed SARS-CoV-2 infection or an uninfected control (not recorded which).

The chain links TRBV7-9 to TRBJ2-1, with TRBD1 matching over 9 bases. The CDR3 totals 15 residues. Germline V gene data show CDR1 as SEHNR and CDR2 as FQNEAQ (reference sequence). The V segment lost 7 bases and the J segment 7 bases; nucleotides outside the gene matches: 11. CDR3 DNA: TGTGCCAGCACCAATAGACAGGGGGTGCAGAATGAGCAGTTCTTC. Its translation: CASTNRQGVQNEQFF.

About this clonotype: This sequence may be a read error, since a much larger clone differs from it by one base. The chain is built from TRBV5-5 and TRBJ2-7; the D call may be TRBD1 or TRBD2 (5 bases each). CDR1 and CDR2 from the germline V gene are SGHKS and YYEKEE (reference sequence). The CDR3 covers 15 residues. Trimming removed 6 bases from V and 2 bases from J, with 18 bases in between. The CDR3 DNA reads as TGTGCCAGCAACACTGGGACGGTCATTCCCTACGAGCAGTACTTC. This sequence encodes CASNTGTVIPYEQYF.

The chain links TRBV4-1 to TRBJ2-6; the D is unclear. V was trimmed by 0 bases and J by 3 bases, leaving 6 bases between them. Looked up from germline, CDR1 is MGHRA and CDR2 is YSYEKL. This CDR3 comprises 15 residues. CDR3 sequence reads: CASSQELSGANVLTF. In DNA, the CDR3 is TGCGCCAGCAGCCAAGAACTTAGTGGGGCCAACGTCCTGACTTTC.

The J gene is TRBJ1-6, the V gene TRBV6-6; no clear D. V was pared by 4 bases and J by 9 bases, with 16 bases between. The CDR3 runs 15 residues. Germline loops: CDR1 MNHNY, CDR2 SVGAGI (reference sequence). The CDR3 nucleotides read TGTGCCAGCAGTTTTTCTGGATGGGGAGCTTCACCCCTCCACTTT. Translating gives CASSFSGWGASPLHF.

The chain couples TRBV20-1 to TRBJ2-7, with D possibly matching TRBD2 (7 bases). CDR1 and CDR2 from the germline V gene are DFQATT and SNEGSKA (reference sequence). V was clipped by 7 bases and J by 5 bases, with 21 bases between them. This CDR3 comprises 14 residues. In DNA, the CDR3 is TGCAGTGGGGGAGGGGGAAGGATGAGCGACGAGCAGTACTTC. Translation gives CSGGGGRMSDEQYF.

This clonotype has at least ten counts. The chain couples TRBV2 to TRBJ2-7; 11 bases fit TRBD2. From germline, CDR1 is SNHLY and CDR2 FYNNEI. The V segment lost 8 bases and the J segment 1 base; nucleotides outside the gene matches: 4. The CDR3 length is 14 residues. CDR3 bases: TGTGCCAGCCGAAGACTAGCGGGATCCTACGAGCAGTACTTC. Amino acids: CASRRLAGSYEQYF.

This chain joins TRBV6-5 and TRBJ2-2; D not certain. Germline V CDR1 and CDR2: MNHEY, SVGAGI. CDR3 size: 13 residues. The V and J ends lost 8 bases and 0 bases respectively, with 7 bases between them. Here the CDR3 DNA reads TGTGCCAGCGAGTCACCGAACACCGGGGAGCTGTTTTTT. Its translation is CASESPNTGELFF.

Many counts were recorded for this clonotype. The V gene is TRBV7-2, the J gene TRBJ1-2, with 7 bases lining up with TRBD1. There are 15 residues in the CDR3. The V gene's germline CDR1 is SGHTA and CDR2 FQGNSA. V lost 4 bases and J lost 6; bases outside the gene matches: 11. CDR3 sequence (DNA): TGTGCCAGCAGCTCGACGAGGGGGCTAGGAAATGGCTACACCTTC. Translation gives CASSSTRGLGNGYTF.

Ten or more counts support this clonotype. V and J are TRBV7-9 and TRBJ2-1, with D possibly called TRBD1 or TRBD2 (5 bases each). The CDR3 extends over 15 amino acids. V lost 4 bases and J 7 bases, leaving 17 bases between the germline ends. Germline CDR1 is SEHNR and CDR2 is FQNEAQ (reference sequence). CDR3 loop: CASSSPRGHANEQFF. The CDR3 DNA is TGTGCCAGCAGCTCCCCCCGGGGCCACGCAAATGAGCAGTTCTTC.

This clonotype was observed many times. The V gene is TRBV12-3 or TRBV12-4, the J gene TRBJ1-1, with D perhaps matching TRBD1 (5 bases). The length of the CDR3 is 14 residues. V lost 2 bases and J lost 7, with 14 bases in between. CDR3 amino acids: CASSLQQAAIEAFF. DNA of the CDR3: TGTGCCAGCAGTTTACAACAGGCGGCTATTGAAGCTTTCTTT.

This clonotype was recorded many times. CDR3 DNA sequence: TGTGCCAGCAGCTTAGAAGGCGCCGCGACCTACGAGCAGTACTTC. Encoded protein: CASSLEGAATYEQYF. This chain connects TRBV11-2 to TRBJ2-7; no clear D gene. Germline assignment: CDR1 SGHAT and CDR2 FQNNGV. CDR3 length equals 15 residues. V lost 0 bases to trimming and J lost 2 bases, with 11 bases between them.

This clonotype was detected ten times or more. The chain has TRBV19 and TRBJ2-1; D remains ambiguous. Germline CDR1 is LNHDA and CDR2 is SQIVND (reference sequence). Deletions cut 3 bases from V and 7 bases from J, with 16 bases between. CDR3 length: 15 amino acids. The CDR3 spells CASSINLNPTNEQFF. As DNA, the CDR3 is TGTGCCAGTAGTATCAATCTCAATCCTACAAATGAGCAGTTCTTC.

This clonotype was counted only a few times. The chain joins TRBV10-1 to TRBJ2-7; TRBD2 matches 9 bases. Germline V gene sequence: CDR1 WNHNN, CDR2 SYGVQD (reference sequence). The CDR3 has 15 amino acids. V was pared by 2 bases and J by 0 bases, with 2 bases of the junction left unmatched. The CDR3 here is CASSEASGASYEQYF. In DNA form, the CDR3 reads TGCGCCAGCAGTGAGGCTAGCGGGGCCTCCTACGAGCAGTACTTC.

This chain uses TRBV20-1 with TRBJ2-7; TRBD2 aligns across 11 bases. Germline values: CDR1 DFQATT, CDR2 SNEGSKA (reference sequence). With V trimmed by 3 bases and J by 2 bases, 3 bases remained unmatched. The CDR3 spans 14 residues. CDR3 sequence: CSASQLAGAYEQYF. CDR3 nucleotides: TGCAGTGCTAGTCAACTAGCGGGAGCCTACGAGCAGTACTTC.

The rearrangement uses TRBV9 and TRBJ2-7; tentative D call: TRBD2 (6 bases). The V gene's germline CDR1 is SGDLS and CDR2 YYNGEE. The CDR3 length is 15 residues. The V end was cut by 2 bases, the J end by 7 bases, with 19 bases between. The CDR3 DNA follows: TGTGCCAGCAGCGTGACCGGGACTGTTCATTCGGAGCAGTACTTC. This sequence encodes CASSVTGTVHSEQYF. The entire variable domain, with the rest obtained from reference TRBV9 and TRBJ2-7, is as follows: DSGVTQTPKHLITATGQRVTLRCSPRSGDLSVYWYQQSLDQGLQFLIQYYNGEERAKGNILERFSAQQFPDLHSELNLSSLELGDSALYFCASSVTGTVHSEQYFGPGTRLTVT.

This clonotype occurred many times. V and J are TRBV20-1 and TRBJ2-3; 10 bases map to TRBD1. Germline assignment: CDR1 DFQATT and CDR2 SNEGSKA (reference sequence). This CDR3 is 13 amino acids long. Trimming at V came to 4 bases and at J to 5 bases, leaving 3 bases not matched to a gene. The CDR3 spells CSAKDRGLDTQYF. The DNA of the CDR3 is TGCAGTGCTAAGGACAGGGGGTTAGATACGCAGTATTTT.

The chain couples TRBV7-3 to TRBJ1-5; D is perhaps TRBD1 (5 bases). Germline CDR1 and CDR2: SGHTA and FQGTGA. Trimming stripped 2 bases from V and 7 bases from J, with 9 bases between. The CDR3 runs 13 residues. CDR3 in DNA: TGTGCCAGCAGCTTAGACAGCCAGCAGCCCCAGCATTTT. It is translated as CASSLDSQQPQHF.

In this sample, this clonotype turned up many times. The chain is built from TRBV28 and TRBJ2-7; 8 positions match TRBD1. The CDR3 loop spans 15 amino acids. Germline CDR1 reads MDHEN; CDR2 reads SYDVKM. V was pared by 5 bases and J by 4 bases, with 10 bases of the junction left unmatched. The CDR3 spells CASSPRTGLGYEQYF. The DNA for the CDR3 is TGTGCCAGCAGTCCGAGGACAGGGCTAGGGTACGAGCAGTACTTC.

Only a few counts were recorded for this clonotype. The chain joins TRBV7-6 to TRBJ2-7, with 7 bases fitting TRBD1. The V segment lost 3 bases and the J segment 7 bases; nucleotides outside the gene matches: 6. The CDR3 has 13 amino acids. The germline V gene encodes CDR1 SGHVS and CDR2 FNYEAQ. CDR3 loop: CASSFGQVEEQYF. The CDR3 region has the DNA TGTGCCAGCAGCTTCGGACAGGTGGAAGAGCAGTACTTC.

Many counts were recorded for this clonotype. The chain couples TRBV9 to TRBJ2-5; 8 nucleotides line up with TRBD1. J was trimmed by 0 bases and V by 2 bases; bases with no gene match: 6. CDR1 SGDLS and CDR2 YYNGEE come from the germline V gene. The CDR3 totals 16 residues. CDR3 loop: CASSVRTGTYQETQYF. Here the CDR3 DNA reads TGTGCCAGCAGCGTCCGGACAGGGACCTACCAAGAGACCCAGTACTTC.

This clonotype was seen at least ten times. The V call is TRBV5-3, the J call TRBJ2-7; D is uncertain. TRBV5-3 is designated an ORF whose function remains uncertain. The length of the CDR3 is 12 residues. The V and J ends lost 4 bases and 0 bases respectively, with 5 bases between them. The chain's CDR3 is CARSGSSYEQYF. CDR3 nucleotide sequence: TGTGCCAGAAGCGGCAGCTCCTACGAGCAGTACTTC.